This T cell receptor (beta chain) was identified during a study of T cells in localized non-small cell lung cancer. As for this clone: No antigen is known for it.

Study-wide results and caveats: Uninvolved adjacent lung had higher T cell clonality than tumor and all other tissues. Turning up in adjacent lung were a median 57 of the top 100 tumor clones. Longer survival (overall) was linked to higher T cell density in blood.

The length of the CDR3 is 14 residues. CDR1 and CDR2 (germline): SGHNT, YYREEE (reference sequence). Deletions cut 1 base from V and 4 bases from J, with 6 bases between. Measured with immunoSEQ multiplex PCR; TCRdb has only the in-frame clones, and not every one. The sample lists 52,000 or so clones, approximately 88% occurring once. The receptor was isolated from a man aged 40 to 75 with stage III lung adenocarcinoma. The J gene is TRBJ2-6, the V gene TRBV5-4; no reliable D call. Sample: peripheral blood mononuclear cells, taken before any cancer treatment. The CDR3 sequence: CASSLSQGANVLTF. CDR3 nucleotides: TGTGCCAGCAGCTTGTCGCAGGGGGCCAACGTCCTGACTTTC.